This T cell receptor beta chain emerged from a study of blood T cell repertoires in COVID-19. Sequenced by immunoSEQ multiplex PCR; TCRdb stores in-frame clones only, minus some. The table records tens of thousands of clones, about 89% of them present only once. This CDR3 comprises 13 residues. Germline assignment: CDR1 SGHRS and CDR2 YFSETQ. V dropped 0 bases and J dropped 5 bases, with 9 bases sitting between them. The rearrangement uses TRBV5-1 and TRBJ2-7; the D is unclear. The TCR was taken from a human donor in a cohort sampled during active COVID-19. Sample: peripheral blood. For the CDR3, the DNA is TGCGCCAGCAGCTTGGCACAGCCCCACGAGCAGTACTTC. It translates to CASSLAQPHEQYF.